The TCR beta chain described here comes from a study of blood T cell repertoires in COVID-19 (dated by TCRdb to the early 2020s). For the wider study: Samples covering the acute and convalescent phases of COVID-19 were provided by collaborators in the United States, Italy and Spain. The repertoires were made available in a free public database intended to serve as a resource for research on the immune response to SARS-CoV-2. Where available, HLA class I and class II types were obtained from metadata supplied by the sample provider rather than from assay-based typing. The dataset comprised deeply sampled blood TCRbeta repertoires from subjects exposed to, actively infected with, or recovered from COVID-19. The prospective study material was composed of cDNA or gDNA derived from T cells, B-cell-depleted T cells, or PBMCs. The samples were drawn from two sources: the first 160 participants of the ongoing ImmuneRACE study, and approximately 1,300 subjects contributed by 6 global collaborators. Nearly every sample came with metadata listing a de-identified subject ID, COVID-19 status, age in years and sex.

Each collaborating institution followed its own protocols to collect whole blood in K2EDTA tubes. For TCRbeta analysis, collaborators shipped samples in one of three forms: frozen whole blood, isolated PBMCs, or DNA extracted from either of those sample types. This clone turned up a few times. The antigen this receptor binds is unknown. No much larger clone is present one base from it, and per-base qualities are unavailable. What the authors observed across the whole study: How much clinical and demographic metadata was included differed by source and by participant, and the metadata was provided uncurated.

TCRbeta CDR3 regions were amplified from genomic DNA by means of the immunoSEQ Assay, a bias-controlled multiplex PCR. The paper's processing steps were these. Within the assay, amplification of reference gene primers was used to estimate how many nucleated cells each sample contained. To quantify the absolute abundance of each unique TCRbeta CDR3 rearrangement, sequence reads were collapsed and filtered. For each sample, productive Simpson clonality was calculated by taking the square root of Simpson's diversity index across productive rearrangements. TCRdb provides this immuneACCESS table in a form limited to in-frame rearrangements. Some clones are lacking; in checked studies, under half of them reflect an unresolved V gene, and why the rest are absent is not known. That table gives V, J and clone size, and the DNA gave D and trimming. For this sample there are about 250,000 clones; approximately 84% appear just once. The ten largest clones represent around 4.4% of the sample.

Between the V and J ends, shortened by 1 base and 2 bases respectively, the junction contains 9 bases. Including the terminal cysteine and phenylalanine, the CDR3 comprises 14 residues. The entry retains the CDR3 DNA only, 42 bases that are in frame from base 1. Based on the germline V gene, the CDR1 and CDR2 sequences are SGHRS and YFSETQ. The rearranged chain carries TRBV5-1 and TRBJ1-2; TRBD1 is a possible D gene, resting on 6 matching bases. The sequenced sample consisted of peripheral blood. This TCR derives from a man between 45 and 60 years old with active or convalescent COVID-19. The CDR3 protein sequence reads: CASSLMDSNYGYTF. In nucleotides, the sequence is TGCGCCAGCAGCTTGATGGACAGCAACTATGGCTACACCTTC.